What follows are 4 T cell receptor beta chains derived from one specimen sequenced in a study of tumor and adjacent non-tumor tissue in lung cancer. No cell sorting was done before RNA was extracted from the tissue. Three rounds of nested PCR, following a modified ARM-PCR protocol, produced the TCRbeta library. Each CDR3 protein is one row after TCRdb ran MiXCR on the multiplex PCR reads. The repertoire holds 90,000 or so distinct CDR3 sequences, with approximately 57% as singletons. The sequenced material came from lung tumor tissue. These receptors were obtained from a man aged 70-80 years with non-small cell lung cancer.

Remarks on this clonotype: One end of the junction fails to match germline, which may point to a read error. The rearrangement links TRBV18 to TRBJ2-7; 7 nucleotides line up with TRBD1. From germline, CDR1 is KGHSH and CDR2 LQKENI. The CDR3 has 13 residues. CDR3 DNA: TGCGCCAGCTTACCAGAACAGGGGTACGAGCAGTACTTC. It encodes CASLPEQGYEQYF.

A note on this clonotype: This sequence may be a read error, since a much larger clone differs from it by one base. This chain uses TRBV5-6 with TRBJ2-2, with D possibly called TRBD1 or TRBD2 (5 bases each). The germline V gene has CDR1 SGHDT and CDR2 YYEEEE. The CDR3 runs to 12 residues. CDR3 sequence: CASSFGGSGLLF. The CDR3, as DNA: TGTGCCAGCAGCTTTGGGGGTTCGGGGCTGCTTTTT.

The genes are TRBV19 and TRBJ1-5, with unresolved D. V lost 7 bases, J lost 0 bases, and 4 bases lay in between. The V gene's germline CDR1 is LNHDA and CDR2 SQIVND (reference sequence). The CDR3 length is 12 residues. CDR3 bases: TGTGCCAGTACTCGTAGCAATCAGCCCCAGCATTTT. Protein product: CASTRSNQPQHF.

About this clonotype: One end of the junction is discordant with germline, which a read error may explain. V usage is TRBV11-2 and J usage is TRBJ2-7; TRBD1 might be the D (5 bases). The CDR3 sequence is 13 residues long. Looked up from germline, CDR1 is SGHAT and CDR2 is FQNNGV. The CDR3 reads CASSLDPGYEQRF. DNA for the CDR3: TGTGCCAGCAGTTTAGATCCAGGGTACGAGCAGCGCTTC.